This entry features one T cell receptor (beta chain) sequence. The data stem from a study of blood T cell repertoires in COVID-19. On the study more broadly: Some COVID-19 samples were acute and others convalescent; all came from the United States, Italy and Spain. PBMCs, B-cell-depleted T cells, or T cells provided the cDNA or gDNA that made up the material.

Authors' methods: Estimates of nucleated cell counts were drawn from the amplification of reference gene primers. Generated by immunoSEQ multiplex PCR, the TCRdb table keeps only in-frame clones and is missing some. V, J and clone size are taken as reported in that table, and D and trimming were inferred from the DNA itself. The sample carries 150,000 to 200,000 clones, approximately 87% recorded once. The germline CDR1 and CDR2 sequences are SGHVS and FQNEAQ. Trimming cost V 4 bases and J 10 bases; bases outside gene matches: 6. This CDR3 has 13 residues. This TCR was recovered from a man aged 18 to 29 with active or convalescent COVID-19. Input material: peripheral blood. This chain uses TRBV7-8 with TRBJ1-5, with 8 bases aligning to TRBD1. CDR3 residues: CASSSGTGKPQHF. DNA of the CDR3: TGTGCCAGCAGCTCCGGGACAGGTAAACCCCAGCATTTT.